These 6 T cell receptor beta chains originate from one sample sequenced in a study of early stage breast cancer tumors. Measured with immunoSEQ multiplex PCR; TCRdb has only the in-frame clones, and not every one. The sample lists over 7,000 clones; about 80% were seen once. The material sequenced was normal breast tissue next to the tumor. These receptors all come from a person in their sixties with breast cancer.

The chain employs TRBV7-9 and TRBJ2-1; D tentatively fits TRBD1 or TRBD2 (5 bases each). The CDR3 runs 13 residues. With 5 bases removed from V and 7 bases from J, the gap between germline ends came to 12 bases. Germline V gene lookup returns CDR1 SEHNR and CDR2 FQNEAQ (reference sequence). CDR3 loop: CASSVGPNNEQFF. The CDR3 nucleotides are TGTGCCAGCAGCGTGGGACCTAATAATGAGCAGTTCTTC.

This chain links TRBV27 with TRBJ2-3; 7 positions agree with TRBD1. Trimming removed 6 bases from V and 9 bases from J; junction bases left unmatched: 9. CDR1 is MNHEY, CDR2 SMNVEV, per germline (reference sequence). There are 13 residues in the CDR3. The CDR3 sequence: CASSPSLGQTQYF. The CDR3 nucleotides are TGTGCCAGCAGCCCATCCCTGGGACAGACGCAGTATTTT.

V gene TRBV7-9 combines with J gene TRBJ2-1; no reliable D call. The ends were cut back, 5 bases at V and 7 bases at J, with 12 bases in the middle. The CDR3 is made up of 13 amino acids. Germline V CDR1 and CDR2: SEHNR, FQNEAQ (reference sequence). The CDR3 loop is CASSPPTWNEQFF. The DNA of the CDR3 is TGTGCCAGCAGCCCGCCGACCTGGAATGAGCAGTTCTTC. Variable domain in full (rest from reference TRBV7-9 and TRBJ2-1): DTGVSQNPRHKITKRGQNVTFRCDPISEHNRLYWYRQTLGQGPEFLTYFQNEAQLEKSRLLSDRFSAERPKGSFSTLEIQRTEQGDSAMYLCASSPPTWNEQFFGPGTRLTVL.

The CDR3 DNA is TGTGCCGCCGAACCGGACAGGGACAATCAGCCCCAGCATTTT. This sequence encodes CAAEPDRDNQPQHF. The chain links TRBV10-3 to TRBJ1-5; 8 bases map to TRBD1. CDR3 length: 14 amino acids. J was trimmed by 3 bases and V by 11 bases; bases with no gene match: 9. Germline loops: CDR1 ENHRY, CDR2 SYGVKD.

This chain uses TRBV19 with TRBJ1-3, with D perhaps matching TRBD1 (5 bases). The CDR3 consists of 15 residues. Per germline, CDR1 LNHDA and CDR2 SQIVND (reference sequence). V shed 1 base and J shed 4 bases, with 11 bases lying between them. The CDR3 sequence: CASSIVGTPGNTIYF. The DNA of the CDR3 is TGTGCCAGTAGTATAGTAGGGACGCCGGGAAACACCATATATTTT.

V gene TRBV9 combines with J gene TRBJ2-2; no reliable D call. Per germline, CDR1 SGDLS and CDR2 YYNGEE. The CDR3 is 16 residues long. V was trimmed by 0 bases and J by 2 bases, leaving 11 bases between them. CDR3: CASSVGGGQNTGELFF. The CDR3 nucleotides read TGTGCCAGCAGCGTAGGCGGCGGCCAAAACACCGGGGAGCTGTTTTTT.